These 2 T cell receptor beta chains came from one sample sequenced in a study of blood T cell repertoires in COVID-19. Repertoires were generated with immunoSEQ multiplex PCR, while TCRdb's copy carries only in-frame clones and drops some. The sample carries 90,000 to 130,000 clones, around 83% recorded once. Sample: peripheral blood. These receptors were taken from a woman in her seventies with acute or convalescent COVID-19.

The rearrangement links TRBV7-3 to TRBJ2-1; 7 bases line up with TRBD2. This CDR3 has 15 amino acids. V was pared by 3 bases and J by 0 bases, with 2 bases of the junction left unmatched. Germline V gene data show CDR1 as SGHTA and CDR2 as FQGTGA. CDR3 nucleotide sequence: TGTGCCAGCAGCTTGGGGGGGACCTCCTACAATGAGCAGTTCTTC. Residues: CASSLGGTSYNEQFF.

Only a few counts were recorded for this clone. This chain uses TRBV5-6 with TRBJ2-1, with 11 bases identical to TRBD2. CDR3 length: 14 residues. CDR1 and CDR2 from the germline V gene are SGHDT and YYEEEE. The junction had 5 bases not matched to a gene; V was cut back by 3 bases and J by 9 bases. The CDR3 bases are TGTGCCAGCAGCTCCTGGACTAGCGGGTTTGAGCAGTTCTTC. This sequence encodes CASSSWTSGFEQFF.